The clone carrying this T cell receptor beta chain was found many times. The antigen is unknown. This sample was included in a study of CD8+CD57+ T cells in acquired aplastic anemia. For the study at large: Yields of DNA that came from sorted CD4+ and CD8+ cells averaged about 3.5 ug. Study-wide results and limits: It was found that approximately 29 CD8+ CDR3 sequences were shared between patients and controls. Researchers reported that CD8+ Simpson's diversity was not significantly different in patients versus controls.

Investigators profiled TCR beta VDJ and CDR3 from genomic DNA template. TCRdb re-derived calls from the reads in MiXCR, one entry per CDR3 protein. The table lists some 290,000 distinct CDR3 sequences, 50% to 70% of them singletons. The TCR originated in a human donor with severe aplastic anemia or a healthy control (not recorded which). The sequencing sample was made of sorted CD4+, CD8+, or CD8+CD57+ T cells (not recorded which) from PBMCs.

CDR3 residues: CASSLEWTDTQYF. The DNA for the CDR3 is TGTGCCAGCAGCTTAGAATGGACAGATACGCAGTATTTT. The chain combines TRBV7-9 with TRBJ2-3; D gene ambiguous. V lost 1 base, J lost 3 bases, and 5 bases lay in between. Looked up from germline, CDR1 is SEHNR and CDR2 is FQNEAQ (reference sequence). CDR3 length equals 13 residues.